These 25 T cell receptor beta chains came from one sample sequenced in a study of regulatory T cells in long-lasting Graves disease. Time point given: persistent/refractory GD, antithyroid drugs over 5 years with positive TRAb. The TCR library used RNA extracted from PBMCs. The TCR beta library used iRepertoire HTBI primers with Arm-PCR amplification of CDR3. One entry per CDR3 protein results from TCRdb running MiXCR on the multiplex PCR reads. This sample has under 500,000 distinct CDR3 sequences, with around 21% found just once. This specimen was peripheral blood mononuclear cells (PBMCs), taken when the disease was refractory, from a patient treated with antithyroid drugs. All receptors derive from a female donor with Graves disease.

This clonotype has a handful of counts. This rearrangement joins TRBV6-1 to TRBJ2-7; 9 bases align to TRBD1. This CDR3 is built from 12 residues. Trimming took 6 bases from V and 6 from J; bases not matched to a gene: 3. Germline CDR1 reads MNHNS; CDR2 reads SASEGT. The DNA for the CDR3 is TGTGCCAGCAGCGACAGGGGGGCCGAGCAGTACTTC. Translation: CASSDRGAEQYF.

There are many counts of this clonotype. V is TRBV2 and J is TRBJ2-5; D possibly corresponds to TRBD1 (5 bases). Trimming removed 7 bases at V and 1 base at J, with 10 bases between. CDR3 length: 13 amino acids. The germline V gene has CDR1 SNHLY and CDR2 FYNNEI. CDR3 bases: TGTGCCAGCAACGAACAGGTCCAAGAGACCCAGTACTTC. Translation: CASNEQVQETQYF.

The sample holds many counts of this clonotype. DNA of the CDR3: TGTGCCAGCAGGGGGACAGGGAGGACCTACGAGCAGTACTTC. It specifies CASRGTGRTYEQYF. The rearrangement links TRBV27 to TRBJ2-7, with 9 nucleotides matching TRBD1. Trimming at V came to 6 bases and at J to 2 bases, leaving 5 bases not matched to a gene. This CDR3 is 14 amino acids long. Germline assignment: CDR1 MNHEY and CDR2 SMNVEV (reference sequence).

This sequence joins TRBV20-1 and TRBJ2-7, with 12 bases aligning to TRBD2. The CDR3 loop spans 18 amino acids. The J segment lost 3 bases and the V segment lost 1 base, leaving 13 bases of the junction unmatched. The V gene's germline CDR1 is DFQATT and CDR2 SNEGSKA (reference sequence). In DNA, the CDR3 is TGCAGTGCTAGAGGCCGGGCGCCCGGGACTAGCGGGTACTACGAGCAGTACTTC. Amino acid sequence: CSARGRAPGTSGYYEQYF.

V is TRBV30 and J is TRBJ2-3; 7 bases align to TRBD1. The CDR3 sequence is 12 residues long. The germline V gene has CDR1 GTSNPN and CDR2 SVGIG (reference sequence). Losses at the gene ends were 5 bases for V and 4 bases for J; bases not matched to a gene: 3. The CDR3 is CAWGRGSDTQYF. As DNA, the CDR3 is TGTGCCTGGGGCAGGGGGTCAGATACGCAGTATTTT.

The chain joins TRBV13 to TRBJ1-4, with a possible D match to TRBD1 (5 bases). V was cut by 5 bases and J by 5 bases, with 15 bases left in between. The germline V gene encodes CDR1 PRHDT and CDR2 FYEKMQ (reference sequence). This CDR3 has 15 amino acids. CDR3 sequence reads: CASSVQAVGNEKLFF. CDR3 sequence (DNA): TGTGCCAGCAGCGTACAGGCGGTGGGAAATGAAAAACTGTTTTTT.

This clonotype was seen many times. The J gene is TRBJ1-2, the V gene TRBV7-2; D may be TRBD1 (5 bases). With 5 bases removed from V and 8 bases from J, the gap between germline ends came to 15 bases. This CDR3 comprises 13 residues. CDR1 and CDR2 (germline): SGHTA, FQGNSA. CDR3 sequence (DNA): TGTGCCAGCAGCCCGTGGCAGGGAGCCGGCTACACCTTC. Translated: CASSPWQGAGYTF. Full variable domain (rest looked up from reference TRBV7-2 and TRBJ1-2): GAGVSQSPSNKVTEKGKDVELRCDPISGHTALYWYRQSLGQGLEFLIYFQGNSAPDKSGLPSDRFSAERTGGSVSTLTIQRTQQEDSAVYLCASSPWQGAGYTFGSGTRLTVV.

As to this clonotype: The junction departs from the called germline gene at one end, perhaps through a read error. This sequence joins TRBV19 and TRBJ1-5; D not resolved. The CDR3 is 15 residues long. Germline CDR1 is LNHDA and CDR2 is SQIVND (reference sequence). For the CDR3, the DNA is TGTGCCGGTAGTATGAGCAGAATTATCAATCAGCCCCAGCATTTT. Amino acids: CAGSMSRIINQPQHF.

This clonotype was seen at least ten times. J is TRBJ2-7 and V is TRBV28; 11 bases are shared with TRBD1. Germline V gene data show CDR1 as MDHEN and CDR2 as SYDVKM. V lost 6 bases, J lost 7 bases, and 8 bases stayed unmatched. The CDR3 spans 14 residues. The CDR3 DNA reads TGTGCCAGCAGCCATGGACAGGGGGCGCGAGAGCAGTACTTC. It specifies CASSHGQGAREQYF.

In its sample, this clonotype was seen many times. The chain recombines TRBV28 with TRBJ2-7; 11 nucleotides line up with TRBD2. The CDR3 has 16 residues. CDR1 and CDR2 (germline): MDHEN, SYDVKM. With 8 bases clipped from V and 1 base from J, the junction kept 10 bases outside the gene matches. This chain's CDR3 is CASVPTGTSGSYEQYF. DNA for the CDR3: TGTGCCAGCGTACCGACCGGGACTAGCGGTTCCTACGAGCAGTACTTC.

This clonotype came up many times. This chain links TRBV28 with TRBJ1-5, with D possibly matching TRBD1 (6 bases). Germline-derived CDR1 and CDR2 are MDHEN and SYDVKM. V lost 6 bases and J 3 bases, leaving 15 bases between the germline ends. CDR3 size: 15 residues. CDR3 nucleotides: TGTGCCAGCAGGATGTCAGGGGTCCTCAATCAGCCCCAGCATTTT. This encodes CASRMSGVLNQPQHF.

This rearrangement joins TRBV15 to TRBJ2-1, with 8 bases identical to TRBD1. Germline values: CDR1 LNHNV, CDR2 YYDKDF (reference sequence). The CDR3 has 13 residues. The trim removed 4 bases at V and 7 bases at J, leaving 3 bases unmatched. The CDR3 coding sequence is TGTGCCACCAGCACTTGGACAGGGAATGAGCAGTTCTTC. This codes for CATSTWTGNEQFF.

This clonotype was detected a few times. The chain combines TRBV28 with TRBJ1-5; D gene ambiguous. Trimming took 4 bases from V and 4 from J, leaving 14 bases between them. The CDR3 has 15 residues. The germline V gene encodes CDR1 MDHEN and CDR2 SYDVKM. As DNA, the CDR3 is TGTGCCAGCAGTTCTGGCAGTTACACAAATCAGCCCCAGCATTTT. Translated, it gives CASSSGSYTNQPQHF.

This clonotype was counted many times. The gene calls are TRBV12-3 or TRBV12-4 and TRBJ1-5, with a weak D call TRBD1 (6 bases). Trimming cost V 6 bases and J 3 bases, with 12 bases left between them. CDR3 length: 14 amino acids. The CDR3 bases are TGTGCCAGCAGCCCCGACAGGAACAATCAGCCCCAGCATTTT. This encodes CASSPDRNNQPQHF.

There are a few counts of this clonotype. The V and J genes are TRBV5-1 and TRBJ2-2, with D possibly being TRBD2 (5 bases). The CDR3 loop spans 14 amino acids. Per the germline V gene, CDR1 is SGHRS and CDR2 is YFSETQ. V dropped 6 bases and J dropped 4 bases, with 13 bases sitting between them. In nucleotides, the CDR3 is TGCGCCAGCAACCCGGGGAAGAGCACCGGGGAGCTGTTTTTT. Translating it yields CASNPGKSTGELFF. Filled out from reference TRBV5-1 and TRBJ2-2, the complete variable domain reads KAGVTQTPRYLIKTRGQQVTLSCSPISGHRSVSWYQQTPGQGLQFLFEYFSETQRNKGNFPGRFSGRQFSNSRSEMNVSTLELGDSALYLCASNPGKSTGELFFGEGSRLTVL.

This clonotype was counted only a few times. The chain carries TRBV19 and TRBJ2-5; the D gene is possibly TRBD1 (6 bases). Deletions cut 3 bases from V and 1 base from J, with 15 bases between. Germline V gives CDR1 LNHDA, CDR2 SQIVND (reference sequence). This CDR3 comprises 16 residues. Here the CDR3 DNA reads TGTGCCAGTAGTATTCAGAGGGGGATTCGCCAAGAGACCCAGTACTTC. Protein: CASSIQRGIRQETQYF.

A few counts support this clonotype. The V call is TRBV7-2, the J call TRBJ2-7; maybe TRBD1 (6 bases). This CDR3 has 14 residues. V lost 1 base, J lost 3 bases, and 10 bases lay in between. The germline V gene has CDR1 SGHTA and CDR2 FQGNSA. As DNA, the CDR3 is TGTACCAGCAGCTTAGACAGGGTGGGCTACGAGCAGTACTTC. This sequence encodes CTSSLDRVGYEQYF. Together with reference TRBV7-2 and TRBJ2-7, the CDR3 gives the full variable domain: GAGVSQSPSNKVTEKGKDVELRCDPISGHTALYWYRQSLGQGLEFLIYFQGNSAPDKSGLPSDRFSAERTGGSVSTLTIQRTQQEDSAVYLCTSSLDRVGYEQYFGPGTRLTVT.

This clonotype has at least ten counts. For the CDR3, the DNA is TGTGCCAGCAGTGCCTTCGGGGGGCTGAACACTGAAGCTTTCTTT. It encodes CASSAFGGLNTEAFF. This chain connects TRBV28 to TRBJ1-1, with D possibly matching TRBD1 (6 bases). This CDR3 region has 15 residues. Germline V lookup: CDR1 MDHEN, CDR2 SYDVKM. Trimming cost V 5 bases and J 0 bases, with 13 bases left between them.

This clonotype was seen ten or more times. V usage is TRBV12-3 or TRBV12-4 and J usage is TRBJ1-5, with D possibly being TRBD1 (5 bases). The CDR3 length is 14 residues. The V gene lost 0 bases and the J gene lost 7 bases, with 10 bases spanning the gap. CDR3 in amino acids: CASSLAMRDQPQHF. CDR3 coding DNA: TGTGCCAGCAGTTTAGCGATGCGGGACCAGCCCCAGCATTTT.

Ten or more counts support this clonotype. The chain uses TRBV20-1 and TRBJ2-5; 8 nucleotides agree with TRBD2. The CDR3 sequence is 12 residues long. CDR1 and CDR2 (germline): DFQATT, SNEGSKA (reference sequence). With V trimmed by 3 bases and J by 5 bases, 2 bases remained unmatched. DNA of the CDR3: TGCAGTGCTAGTGGGACTAGTGAGACCCAGTACTTC. It is translated as CSASGTSETQYF.

This clonotype has a handful of counts. This rearrangement joins TRBV30 to TRBJ1-1; a weak D match, TRBD1 (6 bases). This CDR3 has 13 residues. The germline V gene has CDR1 GTSNPN and CDR2 SVGIG (reference sequence). V was cut by 4 bases and J by 5 bases, with 14 bases left in between. The CDR3 protein is CAWIRGVGTEAFF. The DNA of the CDR3 is TGTGCCTGGATCAGGGGCGTGGGTACTGAAGCTTTCTTT.

This clonotype was detected only a few times. The chain uses TRBV5-1 and TRBJ2-5, with D possibly being TRBD2 (6 bases). This CDR3 has 16 residues. Germline values: CDR1 SGHRS, CDR2 YFSETQ. Trimming removed 1 base at V and 5 bases at J, with 18 bases between. Written as DNA, the CDR3 is TGCGCCAGCAGCTTGATTACGGGAGAGATTGGGGAGACCCAGTACTTC. It codes for CASSLITGEIGETQYF.

This clonotype was counted a few times. J is TRBJ1-1 and V is TRBV19; D is ambiguous. Trimming removed 5 bases at V and 3 bases at J, with 10 bases between. CDR3 length: 13 residues. Germline CDR1 LNHDA, CDR2 SQIVND (reference sequence). The DNA for the CDR3 is TGTGCCAGTAGTCGCGGGGAGTACACTGAAGCTTTCTTT. Translating it yields CASSRGEYTEAFF.

This clonotype was observed a few times. The V and J genes are TRBV12-3 or TRBV12-4 and TRBJ1-2; 8 bases line up with TRBD1. The V and J ends lost 1 base and 0 bases, in that order; junction bases with no gene match: 4. This CDR3 spans 16 amino acids. The CDR3 reads CASSLEGTGANYGYTF. The CDR3 nucleotides are TGTGCCAGCAGTTTAGAGGGGACAGGCGCTAACTATGGCTACACCTTC.

The chain carries TRBV6-4 and TRBJ2-7; tentative D call: TRBD2 (5 bases). Germline assignment: CDR1 MRHNA and CDR2 SNTAGT. This CDR3 has 13 residues. Trimming shortened V by 4 bases and J by 6 bases, and 13 bases separated the two germline ends. CDR3 bases: TGTGCCAGCAGTGGGGTAGAGGGAAGCGAGCAGTACTTC. Translating gives CASSGVEGSEQYF.